This TCR beta chain was recorded in a study of OX40 agonist ivuxolimab in advanced cancers. Looking at the study overall: Ivuxolimab, which targeted the costimulatory receptor OX40 (CD134), was an agonistic, fully human IgG2 monoclonal antibody. Intravenous ivuxolimab was administered to patients every 2 weeks at six dose levels: 0.01, 0.1, 0.3, 1.5, 3 and 10 mg/kg. Of the approximately 50 dose-escalation patients, hepatocellular carcinoma was present in about 19, melanoma in roughly 15, renal cell carcinoma in 9 and head and neck cancer in 9. The dose-escalation cohort was 80% to 90% male with a mean age of roughly 62 years, ranging from roughly 20 to 80. Patients were allowed to have had prior anti-PD-1, anti-PD-L1 or anti-CTLA-4 therapy, and 40% of the dose-escalation patients had previously received checkpoint inhibitors. Partial responses occurred in three dose-escalation patients: two with cutaneous melanoma and one with hepatocellular carcinoma. Peripheral TCRbeta sequencing aimed to test whether ivuxolimab altered TCR sequence diversity and caused clonal T-cell expansion. The paper reports the monotherapy dose-escalation portion (N of about 47 patients) of the phase I ivuxolimab trial.

The trial excluded patients who had a history of autoimmune disease or who were on systemic immunosuppression. Peripheral blood for TCR sequencing was drawn from every dose cohort at baseline, at cycle 4 day 1 and at cycle 7 day 1. Samples came from an open-label, multicenter, first-in-human phase I dose-escalation trial of ivuxolimab. Adults with locally advanced or metastatic head and neck squamous cell, hepatocellular, melanoma or renal cell carcinoma were enrolled in the trial. CD4+ and CD8+ T cells were sorted separately from peripheral blood before TCR sequencing. Genomic DNA was extracted from sorted cells for sequencing of the TCRbeta CDR3 region. The immunoSEQ Assay was used to sequence the TCRbeta CDR3 regions. TCRdb stores this immuneACCESS table with in-frame sequences only. Part of the clones is absent; in the studies checked, under half of the shortfall reflects unresolved V genes, and no reason is known for the rest. The sample yields 55,000 to 80,000 clones; under 90% were counted once. The leading ten clones occupy 2% to 2.5% of the sample.

CDR1 is given as SGHAT and CDR2 as FQDESV, both from the germline V gene (reference sequence). The CDR3, from cysteine to phenylalanine, totals 14 residues. Only the CDR3 region is kept as DNA, spanning 42 bases read in frame from base 1. At the junction V is shortened by 5 bases and J by 2 bases, with 12 bases in between. Summary of the overall study and its limitations: Antigen specificity was not determined for the clonally expanded peripheral T cells. After ivuxolimab, CD8+ T cells had more expanded clones than CD4+ T cells on average. Partial responders in the 0.1-3.0 mg/kg groups had among the lowest normalized peripheral clonal expansion, especially among CD8+ T cells. Low levels of normalized T-cell clonal expansion were also seen in some patients who did not respond. Clonal expansion of both CD4+ and CD8+ blood T cells was observed from baseline to week 6 at doses 0.1 to 3.0 mg/kg.

As concerns this clone: Its antigen is currently not known. No qualities accompany the bases; no much larger clone lies one base away.

This TCR came from an adult with an advanced solid tumor such as melanoma, head and neck, liver or kidney cancer. This sequence uses TRBV11-1 and TRBJ2-5, with no confident D gene call. This specimen consisted of CD4+ or CD8+ T cells sorted from blood, obtained in a trial of the OX40 agonist ivuxolimab. The CDR3 reads as follows: CASSPPTYQETQYF. The DNA is TGTGCCAGCAGCCCTCCGACGTATCAAGAGACCCAGTACTTC.